This TCR beta chain was identified during a study of T cells after yellow fever vaccination. Study-level information: Some fractions had low cell numbers, and these were prepared with SMART-Seq v4 Ultra Low Input. Study-level findings and limits: By day 5 rather than day 15, the secondary response had peaked, though it was weaker. CD4 and CD8 compartments shared a small share of clonotypes.

This clonotype was counted between two and nine times. Its matching antigen is unknown. TCRdb re-derived calls from the 5' RACE reads in MiXCR, one entry per CDR3 protein. The sample consists of fewer than 350,000 distinct CDR3 sequences, more than 8.5% of them appearing once. The CDR3 loop spans 15 amino acids. The V segment lost 4 bases and the J segment 1 base; nucleotides outside the gene matches: 5. Germline values: CDR1 MNHEY, CDR2 SVGEGT. This chain joins TRBV6-2 or TRBV6-3 and TRBJ2-7; 9 nucleotides line up with TRBD1. Sequences were derived from PBMCs, sampled on the day of the first yellow fever vaccination. The clonotype comes from a man aged 18 to 29 who received the YFV17D yellow fever vaccine. The CDR3 region is CASSLTGTGSYEQYV. The CDR3 region has the DNA TGTGCCAGCAGTTTGACCGGGACAGGGTCCTACGAGCAGTACGTC.